The TCR beta chain under discussion was sequenced for a study of cytomegalovirus exposure and HLA in healthy donors. Whole-study results and caveats: CMV serostatus was the only immune exposure information that was available. Published work reported that the classifier diagnosed cytomegalovirus status with high specificity and sensitivity.

Primers included in the PCR were 60 Vbeta and 13 Jbeta primers. Only in-frame clones appear in the TCRdb table, and some are missing; sequencing was by immunoSEQ multiplex PCR. Of more than 85,000 clones in the sample, 70% to 80% were seen once. The germline CDR1 and CDR2 sequences are MGHRA and YSYEKL. The CDR3 extends over 16 amino acids. V lost 1 base and J lost 3, with 10 bases in between. Note on this clone: Its antigen is unknown.

The source of this sequence is a man in his forties in good health and CMV-seronegative. The sample taken for sequencing was PBMCs. The J gene is TRBJ1-6, the V gene TRBV4-1; the D is unclear. CDR3 in DNA: TGCGCCAGCAGCCAAGGTGGTGGGCACTATAATTCACCCCTCCACTTT. This gives the protein CASSQGGGHYNSPLHF.